This record concerns one T cell receptor beta chain sequence. Its antigen remains unknown. The data are from a study of tumor and adjacent non-tumor tissue in lung cancer. As for the study in general: The patients, around 10 men and five or six women, were roughly 30 to 80 with stage I to III disease.

General study points: In normal lung, the top 100 clones were significantly more dominant than in tumor.

Three rounds of nested PCR, following a modified ARM-PCR protocol, produced the TCRbeta library. Using its own MiXCR run on the multiplex PCR reads, TCRdb lists one record per CDR3 protein. The table records about 70,000 distinct CDR3 sequences, 55% to 85% of them present only once. The CDR3 runs 16 residues. Germline V lookup: CDR1 SGHNT, CDR2 YENEEA. The V gene end was trimmed by 7 bases and the J gene end by 2 bases; junction bases not matched to a gene: 10. The template was RNA from unsorted bulk tissue. Chemotherapy-naive patients with new lung cancer underwent thoracic surgery in China, August–late 2014.

The chain uses TRBV11-3 and TRBJ2-3; 9 bases are shared with TRBD2. This clonotype was sampled from a man in his 60s with non-small cell lung cancer. The sample comprised lung tumor tissue. CDR3 residues: CASMNGLARTTDTQYF. CDR3 sequence (DNA): TGTGCCAGCATGAATGGACTAGCGAGGACCACAGATACGCAGTATTTT.